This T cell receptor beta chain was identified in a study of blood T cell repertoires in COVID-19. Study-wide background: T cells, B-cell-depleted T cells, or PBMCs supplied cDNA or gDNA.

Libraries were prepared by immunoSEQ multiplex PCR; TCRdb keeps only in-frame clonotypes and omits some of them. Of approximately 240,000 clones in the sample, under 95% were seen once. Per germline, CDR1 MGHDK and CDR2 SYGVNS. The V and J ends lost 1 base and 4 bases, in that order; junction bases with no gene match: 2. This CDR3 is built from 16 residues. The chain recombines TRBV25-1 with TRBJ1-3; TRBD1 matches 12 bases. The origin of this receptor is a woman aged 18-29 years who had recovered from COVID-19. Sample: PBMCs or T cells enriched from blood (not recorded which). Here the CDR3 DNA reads TGTGCCAGCAGTGAATGGGACAGGGGGCCAGGAAACACCATATATTTT. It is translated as CASSEWDRGPGNTIYF.